This TCR beta chain was documented in a study of blood T cells in healthy people across ages. The CDR3 spans 16 residues. CDR1 and CDR2 (germline): GTSNPN, SVGIG (reference sequence). Using a J-beta primer mix together with a sample-barcoded 5' primer, a second PCR was run for roughly 7 to 11 cycles. Carrying 12 random nucleotides, a template-switch adaptor labeled each individual cDNA molecule. TCRdb itself ran the 5' RACE reads through MiXCR, one entry per CDR3 protein. The table has hundreds of thousands of distinct CDR3 sequences, approximately 30% seen once. General study points: Higher diversity and more naive CD4+ cells were features of long-lived donors, compared to aged donors.

Remarks on this clonotype: The antigen is undetermined. The junction shows a germline mismatch at one end, possibly a read error.

All donors came from Russia, were Caucasian and healthy, and spanned ages about 6 to 100. Per sample, at least 5 micrograms of total RNA were extracted. Sequenced: blood. The sequence was obtained from an elderly woman in good health. This sequence joins TRBV30 and TRBJ2-1, with TRBD2 matching 7 bases. CDR3 residues: CAWSVQRGGSYNERFF. As DNA, the CDR3 is TGTGCCTGGAGTGTACAGAGGGGAGGGTCCTACAATGAGCGGTTCTTC.